The 4 T cell receptor beta chains in this list originate from one sample, sequenced in a study of cytomegalovirus exposure and HLA in healthy donors. The PCR ran on 60 Vbeta and 13 Jbeta primers. Assay used: immunoSEQ multiplex PCR; TCRdb lists only in-frame clones, some missing. The specimen's table records about 210,000 clones. Sequencing input: PBMCs. The receptor set was obtained from a woman aged 25-40 years in good health and CMV-seropositive.

Concerning this clone: No conserved phenylalanine or tryptophan ends this CDR3, so it is likely a read error. V and J are TRBV2 and TRBJ1-1, with D perhaps TRBD1 (6 bases). The CDR3 is made up of 14 amino acids. Trimming left V 11 bases short and J 3 bases short, with 19 bases between. Germline lookup yields CDR1 SNHLY and CDR2 FYNNEI. The CDR3 here is CAGEYRRGYTEAFY. CDR3 DNA sequence: TGTGCCGGGGAATATAGAAGGGGGTACACTGAAGCTTTCTAT.

Here the CDR3 DNA reads TGTGCCAGCAGACTACAGGGGGACAGTGGCTCACCCCTCCACTTT. Amino acid sequence: CASRLQGDSGSPLHF. The chain uses TRBV7-2 and TRBJ1-6; 8 nucleotides line up with TRBD1. After removal of 6 bases from V and 10 bases from J, the junction contained 11 bases not matched to a gene. This CDR3 region has 15 residues. Per germline, CDR1 SGHTA and CDR2 FQGNSA.

This chain connects TRBV6-6 to TRBJ1-4; D may be TRBD1 (5 bases). Germline CDR1 MNHNY, CDR2 SVGAGI (reference sequence). Trimming left V 6 bases short and J 8 bases short, with 13 bases between. The length of the CDR3 is 13 residues. The CDR3 is CASRDPEGEKLFF. The CDR3 DNA follows: TGTGCCAGCAGGGACCCGGAGGGGGAAAAACTGTTTTTT.

The chain combines TRBV7-8 with TRBJ1-1; D perhaps matches TRBD1 (5 bases). The CDR3 extends over 14 amino acids. Trimming removed 5 bases from V and 6 bases from J, with 16 bases in between. Germline V gives CDR1 SGHVS, CDR2 FQNEAQ. The CDR3 nucleotides are TGTGCCAGCAGCCCGACGGGGGAGGGGCCTGAAGCTTTCTTT. This gives the protein CASSPTGEGPEAFF.